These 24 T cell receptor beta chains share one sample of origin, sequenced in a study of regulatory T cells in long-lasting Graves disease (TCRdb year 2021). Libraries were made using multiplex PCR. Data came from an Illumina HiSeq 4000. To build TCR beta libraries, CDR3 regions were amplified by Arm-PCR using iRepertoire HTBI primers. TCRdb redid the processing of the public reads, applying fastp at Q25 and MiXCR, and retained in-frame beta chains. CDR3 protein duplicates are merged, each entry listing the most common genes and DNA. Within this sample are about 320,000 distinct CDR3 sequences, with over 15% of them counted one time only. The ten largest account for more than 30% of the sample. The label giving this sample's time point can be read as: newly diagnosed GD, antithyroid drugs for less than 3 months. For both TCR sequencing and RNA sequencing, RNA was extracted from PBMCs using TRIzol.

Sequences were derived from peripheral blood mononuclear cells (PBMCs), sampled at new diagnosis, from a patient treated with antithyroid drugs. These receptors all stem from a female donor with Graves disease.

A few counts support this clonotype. The CDR3 loop reads CASSYSEKSPLHF. In nucleotides, the CDR3 is TGTGCCAGCAGTTACTCGGAAAAGTCCCCCCTCCACTTT. The genes are TRBV6-5 and TRBJ1-6; D gene unclear. CDR1 and CDR2 (germline): MNHEY, SVGAGI. Between the trimmed V and J ends, which lost 0 bases and 13 bases, there was a span of 10 bases. CDR3 length equals 13 residues.

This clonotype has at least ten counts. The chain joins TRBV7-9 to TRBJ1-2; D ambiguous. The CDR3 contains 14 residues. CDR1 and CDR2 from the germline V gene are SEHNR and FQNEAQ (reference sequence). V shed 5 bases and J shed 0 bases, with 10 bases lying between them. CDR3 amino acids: CASSHRESNYGYTF. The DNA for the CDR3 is TGTGCCAGCAGCCATCGAGAATCTAACTATGGCTACACCTTC.

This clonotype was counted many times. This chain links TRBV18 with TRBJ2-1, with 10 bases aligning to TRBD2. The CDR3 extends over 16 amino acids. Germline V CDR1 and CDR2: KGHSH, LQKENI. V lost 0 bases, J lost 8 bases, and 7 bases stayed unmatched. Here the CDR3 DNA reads TGTGCCAGCTCACCACCTGGGACTAGCGATCACCATGAGCAGTTCTTC. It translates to CASSPPGTSDHHEQFF.

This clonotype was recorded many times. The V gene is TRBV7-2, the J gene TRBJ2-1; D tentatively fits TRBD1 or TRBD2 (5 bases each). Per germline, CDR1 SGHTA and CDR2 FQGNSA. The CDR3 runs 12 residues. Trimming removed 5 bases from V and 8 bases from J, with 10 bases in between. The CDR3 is CASSPPGHEQFF. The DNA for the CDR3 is TGTGCCAGCAGCCCACCGGGACATGAGCAGTTCTTC.

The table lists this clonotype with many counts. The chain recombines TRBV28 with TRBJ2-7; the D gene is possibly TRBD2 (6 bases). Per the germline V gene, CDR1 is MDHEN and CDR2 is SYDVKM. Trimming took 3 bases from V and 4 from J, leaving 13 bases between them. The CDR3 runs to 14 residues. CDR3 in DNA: TGTGCCAGCAGTTTTTCGGGGGAAATTTACGAGCAGTACTTC. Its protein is CASSFSGEIYEQYF.

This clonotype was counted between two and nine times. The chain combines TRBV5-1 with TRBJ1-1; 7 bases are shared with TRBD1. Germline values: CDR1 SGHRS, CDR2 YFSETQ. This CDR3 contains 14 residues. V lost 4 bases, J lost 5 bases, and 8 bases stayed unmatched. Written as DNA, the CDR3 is TGCGCCAGCAGCACACAGGGGATGGGGACTGAAGCTTTCTTT. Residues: CASSTQGMGTEAFF.

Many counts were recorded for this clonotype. The CDR3 reads CASRYRVTTGELFF. Here the CDR3 DNA reads TGTGCCAGCAGGTACAGGGTTACGACCGGGGAGCTGTTTTTT. The gene calls are TRBV12-3 or TRBV12-4 and TRBJ2-2; TRBD1 is a possible D gene (6 bases). The V end lost 6 bases, the J end lost 5 bases, and 13 bases lay between the germline ends. The CDR3 extends over 14 amino acids.

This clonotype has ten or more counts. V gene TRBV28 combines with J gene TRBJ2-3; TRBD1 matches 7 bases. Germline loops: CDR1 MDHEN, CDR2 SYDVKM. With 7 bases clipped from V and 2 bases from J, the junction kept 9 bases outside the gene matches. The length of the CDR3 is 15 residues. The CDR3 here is CASTQWDRSTDTQYF. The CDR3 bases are TGTGCCAGCACCCAATGGGACAGATCCACAGATACGCAGTATTTT. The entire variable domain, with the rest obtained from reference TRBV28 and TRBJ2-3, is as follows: DVKVTQSSRYLVKRTGEKVFLECVQDMDHENMFWYRQDPGLGLRLIYFSYDVKMKEKGDIPEGYSVSREKKERFSLILESASTNQTSMYLCASTQWDRSTDTQYFGPGTRLTVL.

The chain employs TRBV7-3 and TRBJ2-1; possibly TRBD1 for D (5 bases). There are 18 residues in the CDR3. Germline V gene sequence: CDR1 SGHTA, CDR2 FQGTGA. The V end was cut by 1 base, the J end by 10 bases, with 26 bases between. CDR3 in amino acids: CASSLISAQGLGSAEQFF. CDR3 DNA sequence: TGTGCCAGCAGCTTAATCTCGGCCCAGGGATTGGGTAGTGCCGAGCAGTTCTTC.

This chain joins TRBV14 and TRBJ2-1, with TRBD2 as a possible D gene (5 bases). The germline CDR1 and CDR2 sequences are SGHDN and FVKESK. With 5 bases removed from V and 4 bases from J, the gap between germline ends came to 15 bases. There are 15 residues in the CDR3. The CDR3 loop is CASSVEGSEYNEQFF. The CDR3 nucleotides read TGTGCCAGCAGCGTAGAGGGTAGCGAGTACAATGAGCAGTTCTTC.

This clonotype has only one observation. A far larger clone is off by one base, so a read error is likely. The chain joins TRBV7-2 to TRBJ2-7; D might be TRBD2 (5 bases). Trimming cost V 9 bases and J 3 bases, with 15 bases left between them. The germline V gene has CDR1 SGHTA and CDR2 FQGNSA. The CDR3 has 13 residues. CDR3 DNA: TGTGCCAGTAGTATCGTCGGGAACTACGAGCAGTACTTC. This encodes CASSIVGNYEQYF.

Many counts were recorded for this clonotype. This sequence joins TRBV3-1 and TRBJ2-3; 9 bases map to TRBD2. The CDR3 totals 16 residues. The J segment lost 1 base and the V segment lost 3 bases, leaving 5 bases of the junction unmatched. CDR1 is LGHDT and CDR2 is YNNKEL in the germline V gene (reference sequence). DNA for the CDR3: TGTGCCAGCAGCCACCGACTAGCGGCAGGCACAGATACGCAGTATTTT. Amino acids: CASSHRLAAGTDTQYF.

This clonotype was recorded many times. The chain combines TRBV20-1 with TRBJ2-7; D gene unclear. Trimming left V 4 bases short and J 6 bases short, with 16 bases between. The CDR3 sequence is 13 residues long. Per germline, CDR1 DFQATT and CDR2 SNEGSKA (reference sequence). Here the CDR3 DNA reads TGCAGTGCTACGACCCTTTTAGCAGGCGAGCAGTACTTC. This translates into CSATTLLAGEQYF.

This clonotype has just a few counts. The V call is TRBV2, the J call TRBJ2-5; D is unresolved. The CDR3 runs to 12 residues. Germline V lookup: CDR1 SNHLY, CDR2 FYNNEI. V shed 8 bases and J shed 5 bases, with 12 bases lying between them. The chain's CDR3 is CASGVGWETQYF. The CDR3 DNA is TGTGCCAGCGGAGTGGGCTGGGAGACCCAGTACTTC.

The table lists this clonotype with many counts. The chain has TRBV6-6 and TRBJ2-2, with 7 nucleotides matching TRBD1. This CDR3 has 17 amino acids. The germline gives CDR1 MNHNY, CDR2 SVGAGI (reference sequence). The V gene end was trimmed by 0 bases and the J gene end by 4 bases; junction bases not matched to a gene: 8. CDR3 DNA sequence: TGTGCCAGCAGTTACTCGTCGAGGGGGCTGGGCACCGGGGAGCTGTTTTTT. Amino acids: CASSYSSRGLGTGELFF.

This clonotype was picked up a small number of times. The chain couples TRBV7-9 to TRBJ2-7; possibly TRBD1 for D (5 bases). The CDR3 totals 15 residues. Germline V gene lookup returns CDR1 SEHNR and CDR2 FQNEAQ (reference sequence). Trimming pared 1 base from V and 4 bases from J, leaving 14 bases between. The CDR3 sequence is CASSLEGGRAYEQYF. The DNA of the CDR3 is TGTGCCAGCAGCTTAGAGGGCGGCAGGGCTTACGAGCAGTACTTC.

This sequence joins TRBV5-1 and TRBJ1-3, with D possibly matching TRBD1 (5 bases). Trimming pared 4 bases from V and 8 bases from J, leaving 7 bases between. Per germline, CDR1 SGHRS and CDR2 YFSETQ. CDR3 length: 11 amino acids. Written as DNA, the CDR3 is TGCGCCAGCAGCCTAGGGGACACCATATATTTT. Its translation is CASSLGDTIYF.

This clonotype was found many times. CDR3 in amino acids: CASSLRTGGVGETQYF. The CDR3, as DNA: TGTGCCAGCAGCTTACGGACAGGGGGGGTAGGAGAGACCCAGTACTTC. The J gene is TRBJ2-5, the V gene TRBV13, with 10 bases that match TRBD1. Germline-derived CDR1 and CDR2 are PRHDT and FYEKMQ (reference sequence). The CDR3 has 16 residues. V shed 2 bases, J shed 4 bases, and the junction held 7 bases outside the gene matches.

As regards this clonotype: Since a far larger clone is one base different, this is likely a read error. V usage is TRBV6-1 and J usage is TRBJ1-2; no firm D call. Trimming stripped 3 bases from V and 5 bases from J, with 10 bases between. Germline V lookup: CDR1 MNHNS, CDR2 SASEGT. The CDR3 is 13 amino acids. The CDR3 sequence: CASSESLYYGYTF. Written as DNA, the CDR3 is TGTGCCAGCAGTGAGTCACTTTATTATGGCTACACCTTC.

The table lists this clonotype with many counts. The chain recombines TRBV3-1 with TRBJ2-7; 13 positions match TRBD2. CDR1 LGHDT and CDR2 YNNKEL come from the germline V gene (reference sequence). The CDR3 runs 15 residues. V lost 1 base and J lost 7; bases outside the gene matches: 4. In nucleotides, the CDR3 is TGTGCCAGCAGCCAAGGACTAGCGGGAGGTCAGGAGCAGTACTTC. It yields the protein CASSQGLAGGQEQYF.

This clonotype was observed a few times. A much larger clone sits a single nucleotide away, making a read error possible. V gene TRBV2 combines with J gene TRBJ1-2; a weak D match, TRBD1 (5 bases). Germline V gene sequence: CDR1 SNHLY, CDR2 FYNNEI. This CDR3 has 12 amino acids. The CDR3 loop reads CATSPRDYGHTF. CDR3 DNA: TGTGCCACCAGCCCCAGGGACTATGGCCACACCTTC.

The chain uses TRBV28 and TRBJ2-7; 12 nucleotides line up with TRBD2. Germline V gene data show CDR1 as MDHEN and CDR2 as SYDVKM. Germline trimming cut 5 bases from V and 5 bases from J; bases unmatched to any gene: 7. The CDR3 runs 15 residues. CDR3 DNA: TGTGCCAGCAGTCTCTGGACTAGCGGGGACGACGAGCAGTACTTC. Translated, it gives CASSLWTSGDDEQYF.

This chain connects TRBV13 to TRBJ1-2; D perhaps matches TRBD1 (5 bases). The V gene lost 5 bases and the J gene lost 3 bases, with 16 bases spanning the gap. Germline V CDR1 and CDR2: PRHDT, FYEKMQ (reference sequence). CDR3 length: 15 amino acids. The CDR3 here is CASSTSGAQDYGYTF. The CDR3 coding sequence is TGTGCCAGCAGCACCTCCGGGGCGCAGGACTATGGCTACACCTTC.

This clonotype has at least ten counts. The CDR3 DNA reads as TGTGCCAGCAGTTACTCGACCGAGCAGTACTTC. Protein sequence: CASSYSTEQYF. The genes are TRBV6-2 or TRBV6-3 and TRBJ2-7; the D is unclear. The germline CDR1 and CDR2 sequences are MNHEY and SVGEGT. V was clipped by 0 bases and J by 6 bases, with 3 bases between them. This CDR3 is built from 11 residues.